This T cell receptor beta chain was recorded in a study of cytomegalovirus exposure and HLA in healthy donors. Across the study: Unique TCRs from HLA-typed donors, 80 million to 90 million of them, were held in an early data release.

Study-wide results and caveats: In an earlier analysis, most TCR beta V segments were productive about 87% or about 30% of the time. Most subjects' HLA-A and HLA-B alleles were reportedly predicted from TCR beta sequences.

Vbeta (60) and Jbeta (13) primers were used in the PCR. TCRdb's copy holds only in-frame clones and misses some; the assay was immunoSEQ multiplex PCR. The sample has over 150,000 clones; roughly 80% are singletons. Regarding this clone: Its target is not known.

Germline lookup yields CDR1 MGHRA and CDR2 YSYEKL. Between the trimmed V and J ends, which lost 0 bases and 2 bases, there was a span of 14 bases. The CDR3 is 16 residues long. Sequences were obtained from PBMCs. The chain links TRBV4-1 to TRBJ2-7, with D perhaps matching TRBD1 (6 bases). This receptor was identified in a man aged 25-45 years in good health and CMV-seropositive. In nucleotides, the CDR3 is TGCGCCAGCAGCCAAGATTTGGGGACATTTACCTACGAGCAGTACTTC. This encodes CASSQDLGTFTYEQYF.